One and the same sample provided the 20 T cell receptor beta chains below, sequenced in a study of CD4 T cells in relation to SARS-CoV-2 and coronaviruses. The unexposed donors gave CD4+ T cells in about 2011-2019, prior to COVID-19. Profiled with immunoSEQ multiplex PCR; TCRdb holds only in-frame clones, not every one. The sample shows some 64,000 clones, less than 95% of them seen only once. Sequenced material: naive CD4+ T cells from PBMCs. Specified subset: naive CD4+ T cells isolated by negative enrichment. Source of these receptors: a human donor in good health.

V usage is TRBV18 and J usage is TRBJ2-5; D may be TRBD2 (6 bases). Trimming stripped 1 base from V and 5 bases from J, with 14 bases between. The germline V gene has CDR1 KGHSH and CDR2 LQKENI. The CDR3 length is 15 residues. The CDR3 loop is CASSPLGGEGETQYF. As DNA, the CDR3 is TGTGCCAGCTCACCACTCGGAGGGGAAGGTGAGACCCAGTACTTC.

V is TRBV18 and J is TRBJ2-2; 14 bases match TRBD2. CDR1 and CDR2 from the germline V gene are KGHSH and LQKENI. Trimming removed 3 bases from V and 5 bases from J; junction bases left unmatched: 14. This CDR3 is 20 amino acids long. Here the CDR3 reads CASSPRTKTSGRAWTGELFF. In nucleotides, the CDR3 is TGTGCCAGCTCACCCAGAACGAAGACTAGCGGGAGGGCCTGGACCGGGGAGCTGTTTTTT. The full variable domain, completed using reference TRBV18 and TRBJ2-2, is NAGVMQNPRHLVRRRGQEARLRCSPMKGHSHVYWYRQLPEEGLKFMVYLQKENIIDESGMPKERFSAEFPKEGPSILRIQQVVRGDSAAYFCASSPRTKTSGRAWTGELFFGEGSRLTVL.

The chain couples TRBV19 to TRBJ2-7; tentatively, D is TRBD2 (6 bases). V dropped 6 bases and J dropped 0 bases, with 12 bases sitting between them. This CDR3 comprises 14 residues. CDR1 LNHDA and CDR2 SQIVND come from the germline V gene (reference sequence). The CDR3 nucleotides are TGTGCCAGTAGGCAGGCGGGGAGCTCCTACGAGCAGTACTTC. Translation gives CASRQAGSSYEQYF.

This sequence joins TRBV5-4 and TRBJ2-7, with D tentatively TRBD2 (6 bases). V lost 4 bases to trimming and J lost 6 bases, with 17 bases between them. This CDR3 contains 14 residues. Germline CDR1 reads SGHNT; CDR2 reads YYREEE (reference sequence). CDR3 amino acids: CASSPGGVGLEQYF. The CDR3 nucleotides read TGTGCCAGCAGCCCCGGGGGTGTAGGGCTCGAGCAGTACTTC.

V is TRBV7-9 and J is TRBJ2-5, with 9 bases that match TRBD2. This CDR3 contains 16 residues. The germline gives CDR1 SEHNR, CDR2 FQNEAQ (reference sequence). V lost 1 base to trimming and J lost 1 base; unmatched junction nucleotides: 4. The CDR3 here is CASSLGTSEPQETQYF. CDR3 bases: TGTGCCAGCAGCTTAGGGACTAGCGAACCCCAAGAGACCCAGTACTTC.

V gene TRBV7-2 combines with J gene TRBJ2-7; D is ambiguous. V gave up 10 bases and J gave up 4 bases, with 20 bases separating them. The CDR3 is made up of 14 amino acids. Germline loops: CDR1 SGHTA, CDR2 FQGNSA. The CDR3 is CAIQLNVMRYEQYF. The CDR3 DNA follows: TGTGCCATCCAGCTTAATGTTATGCGGTACGAGCAGTACTTC.

This rearrangement joins TRBV10-3 to TRBJ2-3, with 12 bases fitting TRBD2. From germline, CDR1 is ENHRY and CDR2 SYGVKD. With 10 bases clipped from V and 0 bases from J, the junction kept 5 bases outside the gene matches. CDR3 size: 15 residues. CDR3 in DNA: TGTGCCACCTCGACTAGCGGGAGTAGCACAGATACGCAGTATTTT. Its protein product is CATSTSGSSTDTQYF.

The CDR3 here is CASSVQGNEKLFF. CDR3 DNA: TGTGCCAGCAGTGTCCAGGGGAATGAAAAACTGTTTTTT. This rearrangement joins TRBV2 to TRBJ1-4; tentatively, D is TRBD1 (6 bases). This CDR3 has 13 amino acids. Germline V lookup: CDR1 SNHLY, CDR2 FYNNEI. V shed 4 bases and J shed 5 bases, with 8 bases lying between them.

The rearrangement links TRBV3-1 (or the pseudogene TRBV3-2) to TRBJ2-3; D is uncertain. This CDR3 has 12 residues. Trimming removed 0 bases at V and 4 bases at J, with 2 bases between. Germline CDR1 and CDR2: LGHDT and YNNKEL (reference sequence). The CDR3 DNA follows: TGTGCCAGCAGCCAAGATTCAGATACGCAGTATTTT. Its translation: CASSQDSDTQYF.

V is TRBV25-1 and J is TRBJ2-5; 12 positions agree with TRBD2. CDR3 length: 17 amino acids. With 4 bases clipped from V and 5 bases from J, the junction kept 11 bases outside the gene matches. The germline V gene encodes CDR1 MGHDK and CDR2 SYGVNS. CDR3 DNA sequence: TGTGCCAGCAGTGGACGGGTCGCCGGGACTAGCGGGGAGACCCAGTACTTC. This encodes CASSGRVAGTSGETQYF.

The chain combines TRBV4-1 with TRBJ2-1; 7 bases are a match to TRBD2. This CDR3 is 16 amino acids long. V lost 0 bases and J lost 4; bases outside the gene matches: 6. Germline CDR1 and CDR2: MGHRA and YSYEKL. CDR3 residues: CASSQDRLAAYNEQFF. CDR3 nucleotides: TGCGCCAGCAGCCAAGATCGGCTAGCGGCATACAATGAGCAGTTCTTC.

The chain employs TRBV12-3 or TRBV12-4 and TRBJ2-3; D is unresolved. CDR3 length equals 11 residues. Between the trimmed V and J ends, which lost 6 bases and 7 bases, there was a span of 8 bases. The CDR3 loop is CASSLLNTQYF. The CDR3 DNA sequence: TGTGCCAGCAGCCTTCTAAATACGCAGTATTTT.

This chain joins TRBV18 and TRBJ2-1, with TRBD2 matching 9 bases. The germline gives CDR1 KGHSH, CDR2 LQKENI. This CDR3 comprises 15 residues. The ends lost 3 bases at V and 5 bases at J; junction bases unmatched: 5. The DNA of the CDR3 is TGTGCCAGCTCACCGGGGACTAGCCGAAACAATGAGCAGTTCTTC. Translated: CASSPGTSRNNEQFF.

The J gene is TRBJ2-7, the V gene TRBV25-1, with D possibly TRBD1 on 7 matching bases. The CDR3 contains 16 residues. V lost 1 base to trimming and J lost 4 bases, with 17 bases between them. Germline CDR1 reads MGHDK; CDR2 reads SYGVNS. Written as DNA, the CDR3 is TGTGCCAGCAGTGAATCTGGGGGGACAGCCAGATACGAGCAGTACTTC. It codes for CASSESGGTARYEQYF.

The rearrangement links TRBV15 to TRBJ1-1; a possible D gene is TRBD1 (5 bases). The CDR3 covers 13 residues. The germline gives CDR1 LNHNV, CDR2 YYDKDF (reference sequence). V was clipped by 2 bases and J by 2 bases, with 6 bases between them. CDR3 DNA: TGTGCCACCAGCAGACAGGGAAACACTGAAGCTTTCTTT. This gives the protein CATSRQGNTEAFF.

The chain employs TRBV19 and TRBJ2-7, with 7 bases aligning to TRBD2. This CDR3 comprises 16 residues. Germline V gives CDR1 LNHDA, CDR2 SQIVND (reference sequence). With 0 bases clipped from V and 2 bases from J, the junction kept 7 bases outside the gene matches. The CDR3 DNA sequence: TGTGCCAGTAGTATAGAAGGGCGTCGGGGGGCCTACGAGCAGTACTTC. This translates into CASSIEGRRGAYEQYF.

The chain uses TRBV5-1 and TRBJ2-1; 9 bases match TRBD2. CDR3 size: 15 residues. The V gene end was trimmed by 0 bases and the J gene end by 4 bases; junction bases not matched to a gene: 2. Looked up from germline, CDR1 is SGHRS and CDR2 is YFSETQ. The CDR3 loop reads CASSLASGIYNEQFF. The CDR3 nucleotides read TGCGCCAGCAGCTTGGCTAGCGGGATTTACAATGAGCAGTTCTTC.

The V gene is TRBV7-8, the J gene TRBJ2-1, with D possibly matching TRBD1 (6 bases). This CDR3 is built from 14 residues. The germline gives CDR1 SGHVS, CDR2 FQNEAQ. Trimming shortened V by 3 bases and J by 3 bases, and 9 bases separated the two germline ends. This CDR3 is CASSLSRGYNEQFF. The CDR3 nucleotides are TGTGCCAGCAGCTTGAGCAGGGGCTACAATGAGCAGTTCTTC.

The V and J genes are TRBV5-1 and TRBJ2-7; D is undetermined. This CDR3 is built from 14 residues. Germline V gene data show CDR1 as SGHRS and CDR2 as YFSETQ. V was trimmed by 0 bases and J by 0 bases, leaving 7 bases between them. CDR3 nucleotide sequence: TGCGCCAGCAGCTTGGCGGAGAGCTCCTACGAGCAGTACTTC. Translation: CASSLAESSYEQYF. Using reference TRBV5-1 and TRBJ2-7 for the parts outside the CDR3, the full variable domain is KAGVTQTPRYLIKTRGQQVTLSCSPISGHRSVSWYQQTPGQGLQFLFEYFSETQRNKGNFPGRFSGRQFSNSRSEMNVSTLELGDSALYLCASSLAESSYEQYFGPGTRLTVT.

This clone appeared a few times. This chain links TRBV7-8 with TRBJ2-7; unclear D gene. The germline V gene encodes CDR1 SGHVS and CDR2 FQNEAQ. CDR3 length: 20 residues. V shed 5 bases and J shed 3 bases, with 32 bases lying between them. CDR3 DNA: TGTGCCAGCAGCCAAAAGGAGCCAGGCCCCCAAGGGTGGGTAGACTACGAGCAGTACTTC. It yields the protein CASSQKEPGPQGWVDYEQYF.